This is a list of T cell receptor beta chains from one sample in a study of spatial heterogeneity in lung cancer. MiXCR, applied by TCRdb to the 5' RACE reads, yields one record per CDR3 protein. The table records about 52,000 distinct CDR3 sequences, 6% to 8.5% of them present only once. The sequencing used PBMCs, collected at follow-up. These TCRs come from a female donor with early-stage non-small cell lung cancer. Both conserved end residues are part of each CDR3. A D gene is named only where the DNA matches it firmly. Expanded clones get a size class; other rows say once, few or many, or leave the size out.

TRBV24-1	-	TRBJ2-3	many	TGTGCCACCAGTGATCCAGCTTTCACAGATACGCAGTATTTT	CATSDPAFTDTQYF
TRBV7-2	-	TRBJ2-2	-	TGTGCCAGCAGCATCTACAGGGTCGGGACCGGGGAGCTGTTTTTT	CASSIYRVGTGELFF
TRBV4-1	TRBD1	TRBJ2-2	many	TGCGCCAGCAGCCTTTCCGGGACAGGGAACACCGGGGAGCTGTTTTTT	CASSLSGTGNTGELFF
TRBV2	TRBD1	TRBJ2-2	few	TGTGCCAGCAAGCGAATCGAGGGGACAGGGAGGCACGGGGAGCTGTTTTTT	CASKRIEGTGRHGELFF
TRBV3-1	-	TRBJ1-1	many	TGTGCCAGCAGCCGAACCGAAGGAAGGGGTGAAGCTTTCTTT	CASSRTEGRGEAFF
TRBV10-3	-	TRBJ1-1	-	TGTGCCATCAGTGACCCAAGACAGAACACTGAAGCTTTCTTT	CAISDPRQNTEAFF
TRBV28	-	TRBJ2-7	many	TGTGCCAGCAGTTTAGGAACCCAGTACGAGCAGTACTTC	CASSLGTQYEQYF
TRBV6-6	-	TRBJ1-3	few	TGTGCCAGCAGTTACTCAAACAGGGCCAACTCTGGAAACACCATATATTTT	CASSYSNRANSGNTIYF
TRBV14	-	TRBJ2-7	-	TGTGCCAGCAGCCATCTAGGACCACTCCTCGGCGAGCAGTACTTC	CASSHLGPLLGEQYF
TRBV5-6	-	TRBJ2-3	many	TGTGCCAGCAGCTCCTCCCCCTTAGAGGATACGCAGTATTTT	CASSSSPLEDTQYF
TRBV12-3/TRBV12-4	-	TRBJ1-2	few	TGTGCCAGCAGTTTCAGGGTAGGGGGCTACACCTTC	CASSFRVGGYTF
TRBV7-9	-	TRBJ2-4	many	TGTGCCAGCAGAACGGCCGGGGACATTCAGTACTTC	CASRTAGDIQYF
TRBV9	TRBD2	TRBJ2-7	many	TGTGCCAGCAGCGTGGCGGGGGGCCTAGAGCAGTACTTC	CASSVAGGLEQYF
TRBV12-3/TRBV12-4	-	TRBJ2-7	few	TGTGCCAGCAGGCAATATGGCGAGCAGTACTTC	CASRQYGEQYF
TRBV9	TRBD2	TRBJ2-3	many	TGTGCCAGCAGCGCTACCACTAGCGGGGGCCGCCGCACAGATACGCAGTATTTT	CASSATTSGGRRTDTQYF
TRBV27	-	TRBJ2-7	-	TGTGCCAGCAGCCGAGCCGGACTCCCCGTCTACGAGCAGTACTTC	CASSRAGLPVYEQYF
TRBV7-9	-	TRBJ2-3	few	TGTGCCAGCGTCCGATCGGGACACACCACAGATACGCAGTATTTT	CASVRSGHTTDTQYF
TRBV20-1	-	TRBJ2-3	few	TGCAGTGCCAGTGGAGTGAGCGGTAGCACAGATACGCAGTATTTT	CSASGVSGSTDTQYF
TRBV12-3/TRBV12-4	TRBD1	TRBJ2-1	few	TGTGCCAGCAGTTTTACGGGACAGGGGGGTGAGCAGTTCTTC	CASSFTGQGGEQFF
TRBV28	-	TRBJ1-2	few	TGTGCCAGCAGTAGTGGCCCAGGGGACTACTATGGCTACACCTTC	CASSSGPGDYYGYTF
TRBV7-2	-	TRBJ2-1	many	TGTGCCAGCAGCTCGGGGGGCTGGAATGAGCAGTTCTTC	CASSSGGWNEQFF
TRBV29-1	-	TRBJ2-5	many	TGCAGCGTTGAGGGGCATACACAAGAGACCCAGTACTTC	CSVEGHTQETQYF
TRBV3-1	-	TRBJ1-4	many	TGTGCCAGCAGCCAAGAGAAGAGGGGAACCCCGGCTAATGAAAAACTGTTTTTT	CASSQEKRGTPANEKLFF
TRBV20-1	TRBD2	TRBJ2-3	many	TGCAGTGCTAGAGTAGGGACTAGCGGCACAGATACGCAGTATTTT	CSARVGTSGTDTQYF
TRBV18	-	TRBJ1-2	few	TGTGCCAGCTCACCACCGTCGGTTAACTATGGCTACACCTTC	CASSPPSVNYGYTF
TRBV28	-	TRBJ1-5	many	TGTGCCAGCAGTTTATGGCGTTCAGGGTGGCAGCCCCAGCATTTT	CASSLWRSGWQPQHF
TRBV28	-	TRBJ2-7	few	TGTGCCAGCAGCCTTTACGCCTACGAGCAGTACTTC	CASSLYAYEQYF
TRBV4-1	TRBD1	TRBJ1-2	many	TGCGCCAGCAGCCAACGTTTAACAGGGGACTATGGCTACACCTTC	CASSQRLTGDYGYTF
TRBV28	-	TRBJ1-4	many	TGTGCCAGCAGTTTAATGGGGGAAGGTACTAATGAAAAACTGTTTTTT	CASSLMGEGTNEKLFF
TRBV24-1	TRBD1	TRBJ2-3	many	TGTGCCACCAGTGATCCAGGGGGTCCGATCACAGATACGCAGTATTTT	CATSDPGGPITDTQYF
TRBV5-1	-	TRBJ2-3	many	TGCGCCAGCAACCTAGGGGGCACAGATACGCAGTATTTT	CASNLGGTDTQYF
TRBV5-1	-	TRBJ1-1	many	TGCGCCAGCAGCTTGATCGGTCAGGGTGACACTGAAGCTTTCTTT	CASSLIGQGDTEAFF
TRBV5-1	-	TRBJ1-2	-	TGCGCCAGCAGCTTGGCCGGCGGGACCGGTGGCTACACCTTC	CASSLAGGTGGYTF
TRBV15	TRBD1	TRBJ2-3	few	TGTGCCACCAGCAGAATACAGGGGGCGCGAAATTTT	CATSRIQGARNF
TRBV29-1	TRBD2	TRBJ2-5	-	TGCAGCGTTGAGGCTCGGGGGGATGAGACCCAGTACTTC	CSVEARGDETQYF
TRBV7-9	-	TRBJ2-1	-	TGTGCCAGCAGCTCCAATAACAACGAGCAGTTCTTC	CASSSNNNEQFF
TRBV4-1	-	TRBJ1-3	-	TGCGCCAGCAGCCAAGATGGGGGAAACACCATATATTTT	CASSQDGGNTIYF
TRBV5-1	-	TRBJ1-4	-	TGCGCCAGCAGTTTTAAAACGGGGCTGAATGAAAAACTGTTTTTT	CASSFKTGLNEKLFF
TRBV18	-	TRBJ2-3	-	TGTGCCAGCTCACCCCCCGGTGGGCTTAGCACAGATACGCAGTATTTT	CASSPPGGLSTDTQYF
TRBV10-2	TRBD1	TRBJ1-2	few	TGCGCCAGCAGGTCGGGGGGAGACAGGGCCCTTATCAATCCCGGCTACACCTTC	CASRSGGDRALINPGYTF
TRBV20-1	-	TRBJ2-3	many	TGCAGTGCTACCAAATCCGCGGGAAGCACAGATACGCAGTATTTT	CSATKSAGSTDTQYF
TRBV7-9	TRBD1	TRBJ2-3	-	TGTGCCAGCAGCCCCGGACAGGGGGCGCAGACAGATACGCAGTATTTT	CASSPGQGAQTDTQYF
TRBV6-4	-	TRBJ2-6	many	TGTGCCAGCAGCTCTATCTCTGGGGCCAACGTCCTGACTTTC	CASSSISGANVLTF
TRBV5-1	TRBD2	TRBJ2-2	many	TGCGCCAGCAGCTTGTTAGGGCTAGCGGTGAACACCGGGGAGCTGTTTTTT	CASSLLGLAVNTGELFF
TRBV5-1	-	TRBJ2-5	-	TGCGCCAGCAGCTTGTCGTTCGGGGGAGGCCAAGAGACCCAGTACTTC	CASSLSFGGGQETQYF
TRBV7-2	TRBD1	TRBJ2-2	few	TGTGCCAGCAGCTCGGGTGGAGGACAGGGCAGGACCGGGGAGCTGTTTTTT	CASSSGGGQGRTGELFF
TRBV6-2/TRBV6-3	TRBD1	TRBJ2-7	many	TGTGCCAGCAGCCACAGGGGGACCTACGAGCAGTACTTC	CASSHRGTYEQYF